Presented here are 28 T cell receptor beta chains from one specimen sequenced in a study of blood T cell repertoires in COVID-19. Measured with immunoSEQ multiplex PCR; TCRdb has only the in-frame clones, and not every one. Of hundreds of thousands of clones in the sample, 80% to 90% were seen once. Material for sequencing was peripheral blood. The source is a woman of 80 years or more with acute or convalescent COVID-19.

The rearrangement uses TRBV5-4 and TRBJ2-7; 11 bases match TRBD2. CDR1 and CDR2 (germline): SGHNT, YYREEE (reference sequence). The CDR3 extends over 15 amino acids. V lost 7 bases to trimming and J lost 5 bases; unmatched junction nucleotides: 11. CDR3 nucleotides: TGTGCCAGCCGCCTGGGACTAGCGGAATCCAACGAGCAGTACTTC. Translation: CASRLGLAESNEQYF.

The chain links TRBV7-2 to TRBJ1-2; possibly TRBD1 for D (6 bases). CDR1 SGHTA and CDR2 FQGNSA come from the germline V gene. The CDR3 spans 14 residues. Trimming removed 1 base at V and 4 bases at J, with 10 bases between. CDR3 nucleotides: TGTGCCAGCAGCTTAGAGGGGGATGGCTATGGCTACACCTTC. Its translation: CASSLEGDGYGYTF.

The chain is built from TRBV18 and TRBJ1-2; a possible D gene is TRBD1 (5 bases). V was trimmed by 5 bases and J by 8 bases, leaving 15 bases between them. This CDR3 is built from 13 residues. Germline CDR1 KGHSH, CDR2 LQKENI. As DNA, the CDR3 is TGTGCCAGCTCAGCCACAATTCAGGGCGGCTACACCTTC. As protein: CASSATIQGGYTF.

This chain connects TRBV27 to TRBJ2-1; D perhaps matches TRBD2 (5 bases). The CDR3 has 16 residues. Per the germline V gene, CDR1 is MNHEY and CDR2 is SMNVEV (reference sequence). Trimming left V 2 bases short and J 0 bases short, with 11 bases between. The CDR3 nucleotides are TGTGCCAGCAGTTTACGGGGATCGGTCTCCTACAATGAGCAGTTCTTC. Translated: CASSLRGSVSYNEQFF.

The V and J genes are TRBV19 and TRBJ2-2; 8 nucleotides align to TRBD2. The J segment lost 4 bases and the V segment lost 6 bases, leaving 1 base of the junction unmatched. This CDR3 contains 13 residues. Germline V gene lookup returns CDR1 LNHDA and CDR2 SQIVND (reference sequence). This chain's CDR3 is CASRLAATGELFF. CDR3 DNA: TGTGCCAGTAGACTAGCGGCCACCGGGGAGCTGTTTTTT.

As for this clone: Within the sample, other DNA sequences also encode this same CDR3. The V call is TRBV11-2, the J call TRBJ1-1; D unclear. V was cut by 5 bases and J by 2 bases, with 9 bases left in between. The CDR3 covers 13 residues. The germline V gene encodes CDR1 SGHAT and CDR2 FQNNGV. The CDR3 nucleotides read TGTGCCAGCAGCCTGGCGGGAAACACTGAAGCTTTCTTT. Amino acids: CASSLAGNTEAFF.

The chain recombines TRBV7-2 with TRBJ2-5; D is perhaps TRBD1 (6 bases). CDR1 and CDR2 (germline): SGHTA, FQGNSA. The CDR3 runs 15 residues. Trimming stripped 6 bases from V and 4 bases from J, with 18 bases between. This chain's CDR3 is CASSLNAGVGETQYF. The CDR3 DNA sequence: TGTGCCAGCAGTTTAAACGCAGGGGTGGGAGAGACCCAGTACTTC.

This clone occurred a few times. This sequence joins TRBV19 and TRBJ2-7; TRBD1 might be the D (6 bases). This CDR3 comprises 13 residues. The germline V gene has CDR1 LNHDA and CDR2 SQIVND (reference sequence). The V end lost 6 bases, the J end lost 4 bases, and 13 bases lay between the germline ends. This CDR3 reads CASSRDTGYEQYF. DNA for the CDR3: TGTGCCAGTAGCAGGGACACGGGTTACGAGCAGTACTTC.

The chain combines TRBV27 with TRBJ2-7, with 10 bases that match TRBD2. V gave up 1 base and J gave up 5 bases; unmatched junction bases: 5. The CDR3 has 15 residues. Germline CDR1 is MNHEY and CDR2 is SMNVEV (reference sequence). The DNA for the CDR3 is TGTGCCAGCAGTTTATTTTCTAGCGGGAGCCACGAGCAGTACTTC. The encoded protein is CASSLFSSGSHEQYF.

The CDR3 nucleotides read TGTGCCAGCAGCCCCCGGACAGATAATTCACCCCTCCACTTT. Amino acid sequence: CASSPRTDNSPLHF. The rearrangement uses TRBV9 and TRBJ1-6; perhaps TRBD1 as D (6 bases). From germline, CDR1 is SGDLS and CDR2 YYNGEE. V was cut by 4 bases and J by 5 bases, with 10 bases left in between. The CDR3 totals 14 residues.

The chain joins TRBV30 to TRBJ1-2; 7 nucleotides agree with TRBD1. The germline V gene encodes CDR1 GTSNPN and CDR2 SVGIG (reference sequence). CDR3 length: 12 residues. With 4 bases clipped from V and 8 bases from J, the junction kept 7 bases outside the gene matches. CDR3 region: CAWNRGGGGYTF. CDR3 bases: TGTGCCTGGAACAGGGGAGGAGGGGGCTACACCTTC. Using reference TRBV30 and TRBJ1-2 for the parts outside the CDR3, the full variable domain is SQTIHQWPATLVQPVGSPLSLECTVEGTSNPNLYWYRQAAGRGLQLLFYSVGIGQISSEVPQNLSASRPQDRQFILSSKKLLLSDSGFYLCAWNRGGGGYTFGSGTRLTVV.

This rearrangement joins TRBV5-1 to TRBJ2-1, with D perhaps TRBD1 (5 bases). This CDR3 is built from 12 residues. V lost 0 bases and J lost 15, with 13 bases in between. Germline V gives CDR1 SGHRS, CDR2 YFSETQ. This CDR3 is CASSLDLGRGFF. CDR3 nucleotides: TGCGCCAGCAGCTTGGACCTTGGAAGGGGGTTCTTC.

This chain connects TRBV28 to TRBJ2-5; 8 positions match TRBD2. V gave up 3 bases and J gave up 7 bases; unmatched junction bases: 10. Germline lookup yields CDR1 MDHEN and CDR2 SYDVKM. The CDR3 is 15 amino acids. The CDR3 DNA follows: TGTGCCAGCAGTTTCGGCGGGAGGATGGGTGGGACCCAGTACTTC. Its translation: CASSFGGRMGGTQYF.

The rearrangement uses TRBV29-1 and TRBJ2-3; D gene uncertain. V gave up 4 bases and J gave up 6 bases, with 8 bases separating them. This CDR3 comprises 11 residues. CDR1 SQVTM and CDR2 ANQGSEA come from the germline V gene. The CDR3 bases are TGCAGCGTTGTTATCGGGGATACGCAGTATTTT. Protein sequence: CSVVIGDTQYF.

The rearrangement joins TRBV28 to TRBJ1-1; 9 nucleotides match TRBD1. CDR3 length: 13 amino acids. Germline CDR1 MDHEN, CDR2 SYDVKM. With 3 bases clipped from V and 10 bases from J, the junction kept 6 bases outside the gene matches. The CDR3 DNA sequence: TGTGCCAGCAGTTTCGGGACAGGGAGAGGAGCTTTCTTT. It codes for CASSFGTGRGAFF.

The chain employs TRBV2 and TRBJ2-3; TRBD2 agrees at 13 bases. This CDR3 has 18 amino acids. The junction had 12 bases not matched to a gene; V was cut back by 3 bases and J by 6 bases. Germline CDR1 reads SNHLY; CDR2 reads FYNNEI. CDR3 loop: CASSDLRGLAGPKDTQYF. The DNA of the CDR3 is TGTGCCAGCAGTGATCTCAGGGGACTAGCGGGACCAAAGGATACGCAGTATTTT.

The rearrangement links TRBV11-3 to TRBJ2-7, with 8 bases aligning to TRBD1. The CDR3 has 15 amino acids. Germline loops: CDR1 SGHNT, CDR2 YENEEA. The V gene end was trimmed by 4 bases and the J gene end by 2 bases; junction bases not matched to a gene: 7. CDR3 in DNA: TGTGCCAGCAGCTACCGACAGGGGCGAACCTACGAGCAGTACTTC. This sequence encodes CASSYRQGRTYEQYF.

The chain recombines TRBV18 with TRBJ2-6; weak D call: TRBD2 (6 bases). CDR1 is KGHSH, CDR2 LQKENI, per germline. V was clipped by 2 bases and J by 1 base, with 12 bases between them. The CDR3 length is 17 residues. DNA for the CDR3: TGTGCCAGCTCACCATTGGAGGGCAGGTCTGGGGCCAACGTCCTGACTTTC. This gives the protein CASSPLEGRSGANVLTF. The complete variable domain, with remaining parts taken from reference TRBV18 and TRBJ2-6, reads NAGVMQNPRHLVRRRGQEARLRCSPMKGHSHVYWYRQLPEEGLKFMVYLQKENIIDESGMPKERFSAEFPKEGPSILRIQQVVRGDSAAYFCASSPLEGRSGANVLTFGAGSRLTVL.

Here the CDR3 reads CASSGGERTEAFF. In DNA form, the CDR3 reads TGTGCCAGCAGTGGGGGGGAGCGGACTGAAGCTTTCTTT. V gene TRBV2 combines with J gene TRBJ1-1; a possible D gene is TRBD1 (5 bases). Germline assignment: CDR1 SNHLY and CDR2 FYNNEI. V lost 4 bases, J lost 5 bases, and 11 bases lay in between. The CDR3 contains 13 residues.

The CDR3 sequence is CASSALTGTGDGYTF. The CDR3 coding sequence is TGTGCCAGCAGCGCCCTGACCGGGACAGGGGATGGCTACACCTTC. The chain links TRBV9 to TRBJ1-2, with 10 bases that match TRBD1. The CDR3 covers 15 residues. Germline V lookup: CDR1 SGDLS, CDR2 YYNGEE. Trimming took 3 bases from V and 6 from J; bases not matched to a gene: 8.

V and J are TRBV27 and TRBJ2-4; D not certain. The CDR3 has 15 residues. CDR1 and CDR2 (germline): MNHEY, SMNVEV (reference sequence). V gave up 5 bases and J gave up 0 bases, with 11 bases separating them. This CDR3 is CASSPSTGAKNIQYF. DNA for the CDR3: TGTGCCAGCAGTCCCTCAACCGGAGCCAAAAACATTCAGTACTTC.

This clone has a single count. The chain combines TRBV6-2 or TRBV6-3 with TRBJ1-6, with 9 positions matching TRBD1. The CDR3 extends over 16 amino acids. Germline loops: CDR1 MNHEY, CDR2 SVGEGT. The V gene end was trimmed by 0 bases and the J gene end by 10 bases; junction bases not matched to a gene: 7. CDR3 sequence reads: CASSYSPGQGWSPLHF. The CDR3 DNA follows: TGTGCCAGCAGTTACTCCCCGGGACAGGGCTGGTCACCCCTCCACTTT.

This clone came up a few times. CDR3 DNA sequence: TGTGCCAGCAGCCCGGGACAGAGGGCCATTATGAACACTGAAGCTTTCTTT. Amino acid sequence: CASSPGQRAIMNTEAFF. This chain connects TRBV11-2 to TRBJ1-1; 7 bases line up with TRBD1. Per the germline V gene, CDR1 is SGHAT and CDR2 is FQNNGV. This CDR3 has 17 residues. V lost 5 bases and J lost 0; bases outside the gene matches: 12.

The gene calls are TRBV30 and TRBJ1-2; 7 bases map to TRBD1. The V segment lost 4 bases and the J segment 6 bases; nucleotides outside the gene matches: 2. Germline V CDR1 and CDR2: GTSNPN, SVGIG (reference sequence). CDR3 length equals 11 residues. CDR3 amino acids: CAWNRGHGYTF. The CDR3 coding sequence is TGTGCCTGGAACAGGGGACATGGCTACACCTTC. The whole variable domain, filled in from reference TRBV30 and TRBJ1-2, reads SQTIHQWPATLVQPVGSPLSLECTVEGTSNPNLYWYRQAAGRGLQLLFYSVGIGQISSEVPQNLSASRPQDRQFILSSKKLLLSDSGFYLCAWNRGHGYTFGSGTRLTVV.

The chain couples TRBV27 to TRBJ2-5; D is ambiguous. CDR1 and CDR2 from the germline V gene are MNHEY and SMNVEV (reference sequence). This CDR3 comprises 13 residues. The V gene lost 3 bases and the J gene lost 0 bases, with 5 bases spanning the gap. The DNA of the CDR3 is TGTGCCAGCAGTTTTTCGTACCAAGAGACCCAGTACTTC. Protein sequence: CASSFSYQETQYF.

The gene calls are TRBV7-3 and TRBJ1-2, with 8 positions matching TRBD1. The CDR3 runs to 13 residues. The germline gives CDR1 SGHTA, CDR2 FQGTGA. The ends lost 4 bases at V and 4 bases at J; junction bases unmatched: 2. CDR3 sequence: CASSSTGVYGYTF. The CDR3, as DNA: TGTGCCAGCAGCTCGACAGGGGTCTATGGCTACACCTTC.

CDR3 amino acids: CASSSPVGTSGRNQFF. CDR3 nucleotides: TGTGCCAGCAGCTCCCCCGTGGGGACTAGCGGGAGAAACCAGTTCTTC. This sequence joins TRBV5-4 and TRBJ2-1, with TRBD2 matching over 14 bases. After removal of 3 bases from V and 13 bases from J, the junction contained 12 bases not matched to a gene. This CDR3 spans 16 amino acids. Looked up from germline, CDR1 is SGHNT and CDR2 is YYREEE (reference sequence).

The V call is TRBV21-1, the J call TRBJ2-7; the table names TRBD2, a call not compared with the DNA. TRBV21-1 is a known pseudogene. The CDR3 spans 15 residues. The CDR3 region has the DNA TGTGCCAGCACCACAGCGGGGGGGCCGGACTACGAGCAGTACTTC. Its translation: CASTTAGGPDYEQYF.